Listed below are T cell receptor beta chains from one sample, sequenced in a study of brain T cells in children with intractable seizures. Produced via immunoSEQ multiplex PCR; TCRdb's table is partial and in-frame only. The sample includes approximately 40,000 clones, around 90% seen only once; the top ten take 6.3%. This sample comprised peripheral blood, obtained at surgery. All receptors come from a girl aged 2-15 years with tuberous sclerosis and intractable seizures. Each CDR3 is given with its conserved first and last residue. Each record gives: D gene, clone size, V gene, J gene, CDR3 protein, CDR3 DNA. D genes are given only for firm matches. Part of the rows lack a size; the others show once, few, many or a class for expanded clones.

-,-,TRBV27,TRBJ2-1,CASRLRNEQFF,TGTGCCAGTCGATTAAGGAATGAGCAGTTCTTC
-,-,TRBV30,TRBJ1-1,CAWSVLGNEAFF,TGTGCCTGGAGTGTATTGGGGAATGAAGCTTTCTTT
-,-,TRBV11-2,TRBJ2-7,CASSLEGGYEQYF,TGTGCCAGCAGCTTAGAGGGTGGGTACGAGCAGTACTTC
TRBD1,-,TRBV6-5,TRBJ1-2,CASKTGANYGYTF,TGTGCCAGCAAGACAGGGGCTAACTATGGCTACACCTTC
-,-,TRBV3-1/TRBV3-2,TRBJ2-4,CASSQDPGGIRNIQYF,TGTGCCAGCAGCCAAGATCCGGGGGGCATCAGGAACATTCAGTACTTC
-,-,TRBV18,TRBJ2-5,CASSPLRGYQETQYF,TGTGCCAGCTCACCATTACGGGGATACCAAGAGACCCAGTACTTC
-,-,TRBV19,TRBJ2-5,CASSKERVTTQYF,TGTGCCAGTAGTAAAGAGAGAGTCACGACCCAGTACTTC
TRBD2,-,TRBV28,TRBJ2-7,CASIERGAYEQYF,TGTGCCAGCATCGAACGGGGGGCCTACGAGCAGTACTTC
-,-,TRBV7-2,TRBJ1-1,CASSLGRTPMNTEAFF,TGTGCCAGCAGCTTAGGCAGGACCCCAATGAACACTGAAGCTTTCTTT
-,-,TRBV12-3/TRBV12-4,TRBJ2-7,CASSFGYEQYF,TGTGCCAGCAGTTTCGGCTACGAGCAGTACTTC
TRBD1,-,TRBV27,TRBJ1-3,CASSLWKGQDRGGGNTIYF,TGTGCCAGCAGTTTATGGAAGGGCCAAGACAGGGGAGGTGGAAACACCATATATTTT
TRBD1,-,TRBV6-5,TRBJ2-7,CASSLTGTEQYF,TGTGCCAGCAGTTTGACAGGGACCGAGCAGTACTTC
TRBD1,-,TRBV11-2,TRBJ2-3,CASSLTGGADTQYF,TGTGCCAGCAGCTTGACAGGGGGCGCAGATACGCAGTATTTT
-,-,TRBV4-2,TRBJ1-2,CAVPAPNYGYTF,TGTGCCGTCCCGGCGCCTAACTATGGCTACACCTTC
-,-,TRBV5-1,TRBJ2-1,CASSLGQREFF,TGCGCCAGCAGCTTAGGACAGAGAGAATTCTTC
TRBD2,-,TRBV6-4,TRBJ2-1,CASSDSPGKGTSGGEWSTYNEQFF,TGTGCCAGCAGTGACTCACCAGGTAAAGGGACTAGCGGGGGGGAGTGGTCGACCTACAATGAGCAGTTCTTC
TRBD1,-,TRBV12-5,TRBJ1-5,CASGGQGGNQPQHF,TGTGCTAGTGGGGGACAGGGAGGGAATCAGCCCCAGCATTTT
TRBD1,-,TRBV9,TRBJ2-1,CASSKNRGRTYNEQFF,TGTGCCAGCTCCAAAAACAGGGGCCGAACCTACAATGAGCAGTTCTTC
-,-,TRBV5-1,TRBJ1-6,CASSLSAVNNSPLHF,TGCGCCAGCAGCTTGTCAGCAGTCAATAATTCACCCCTCCACTTT
TRBD1,-,TRBV5-6,TRBJ2-3,CASSVGTGDPTDTQYF,TGTGCCAGCAGCGTTGGGACAGGGGACCCCACAGATACGCAGTATTTT
-,medium-sized,TRBV19,TRBJ1-2,CASSSQGWGYGYTF,TGTGCCAGTAGTAGCCAGGGTTGGGGCTATGGCTACACCTTC
TRBD1,-,TRBV5-1,TRBJ2-1,CASSLGDRGPGYEQFF,TGCGCCAGCAGCTTGGGGGACAGGGGGCCTGGGTATGAGCAGTTCTTC
-,-,TRBV2,TRBJ2-1,CASTPHRDEQFF,TGTGCCAGCACCCCCCACCGCGATGAGCAGTTCTTC
TRBD2,-,TRBV11-3,TRBJ2-1,CASSLGEGRNEQFF,TGTGCCAGCAGCTTAGGGGAGGGGCGGAATGAGCAGTTCTTC
-,-,TRBV2,TRBJ1-2,CATSSGPDYGYTF,TGTGCCACCTCGTCCGGGCCCGACTATGGCTACACCTTC
TRBD1,-,TRBV5-1,TRBJ2-3,CASTRLDRGRGTDTQYF,TGCGCCAGCACCCGTCTCGACAGGGGGAGAGGCACAGATACGCAGTATTTT
TRBD1,-,TRBV19,TRBJ1-5,CASSLRTGHPIEPQHF,TGTGCCAGTAGTTTACGGACAGGACACCCCATTGAGCCCCAGCATTTT
-,-,TRBV3-1/TRBV3-2,TRBJ1-1,CASSLGVRGEAFF,TGTGCCAGCAGCCTTGGGGTAAGGGGGGAAGCTTTCTTT
TRBD1,-,TRBV7-9,TRBJ2-3,CASSPGTGAPDTQYF,TGTGCCAGCAGCCCCGGGACAGGGGCCCCAGATACGCAGTATTTT
-,-,TRBV20-1,TRBJ1-1,CSASRVAGNTEAFF,TGCAGTGCTAGTCGGGTGGCTGGGAACACTGAAGCTTTCTTT
TRBD2,-,TRBV18,TRBJ2-1,CASSRELAGGPYNEQFF,TGTGCCAGCTCACGGGAGCTAGCGGGGGGGCCCTACAATGAGCAGTTCTTC
-,-,TRBV6-5,TRBJ1-1,CASSYVGGGTEAFF,TGTGCCAGCAGTTACGTCGGGGGAGGGACTGAAGCTTTCTTT
-,once,TRBV6-5,TRBJ2-1,CASSYTAAVPSEQFF,TGTGCCAGCAGTTACACGGCAGCAGTTCCTAGTGAGCAGTTCTTC
-,-,TRBV4-1,TRBJ2-2,CASSPPRGADTGELFF,TGCGCCAGCAGCCCACCTCGGGGCGCCGACACCGGGGAGCTGTTTTTT
-,few,TRBV7-2,TRBJ1-2,CASSLFRDGYTF,TGTGCCAGCAGCTTATTTCGAGATGGCTACACCTTC
-,-,TRBV5-1,TRBJ2-3,CASSSGAHTDTQYF,TGCGCCAGCAGCTCCGGGGCGCACACAGATACGCAGTATTTT
TRBD2,few,TRBV11-2,TRBJ2-1,CASSLRRASGPYNEQFF,TGTGCCAGCAGCTTACGCCGCGCTAGCGGACCTTACAATGAGCAGTTCTTC
TRBD1,-,TRBV6-4,TRBJ2-2,CASKGTGDTGELFF,TGTGCCAGCAAAGGGACAGGGGACACCGGGGAGCTGTTTTTT
-,-,TRBV7-2,TRBJ2-3,CASSQGYASTDTQYF,TGTGCCAGCTCCCAGGGTTACGCTAGCACAGATACGCAGTATTTT
-,-,TRBV2,TRBJ2-3,CASSPTGTSTDTQYF,TGTGCCAGCAGTCCGACCGGGACTAGCACAGATACGCAGTATTTT
-,-,TRBV27,TRBJ1-6,CASSPDFGPLHF,TGTGCCAGCAGCCCCGACTTCGGGCCCCTCCACTTT
-,-,TRBV6-6,TRBJ1-6,CASSYLPRNNSPLHF,TGTGCCAGCAGTTACTTGCCTAGAAATAATTCACCCCTCCACTTT
TRBD1,-,TRBV12-3/TRBV12-4,TRBJ2-5,CASSTTGKETQYF,TGTGCCAGCAGCACGACAGGGAAAGAGACCCAGTACTTC
TRBD2,few,TRBV11-2,TRBJ2-1,CASSQRGLAPHEQFF,TGTGCCAGCAGCCAGAGGGGACTAGCCCCACATGAGCAGTTCTTC
-,-,TRBV18,TRBJ1-6,CASSPDSHFNSPLHF,TGTGCCAGCTCACCAGATTCGCACTTTAATTCACCCCTCCACTTT
-,-,TRBV24-1,TRBJ2-2,CATSDSSGYSGTGELFF,TGTGCCACCAGTGATTCTTCAGGGTATTCAGGCACCGGGGAGCTGTTTTTT
-,-,TRBV20-1,TRBJ1-1,CSASTGKNTEAFF,TGCAGTGCTAGTACCGGAAAGAACACTGAAGCTTTCTTT
TRBD1,-,TRBV4-2,TRBJ2-5,CASSQVPRTGEETQYF,TGTGCCAGCAGCCAAGTACCTCGGACAGGGGAAGAGACCCAGTACTTC
-,-,TRBV2,TRBJ1-2,CASSPGDGYTF,TGTGCCAGCAGCCCGGGAGATGGCTACACCTTC
TRBD1,-,TRBV13,TRBJ1-2,CASSETPGTGSNYGYTF,TGTGCCAGCAGCGAAACCCCCGGGACAGGGAGTAACTATGGCTACACCTTC
-,-,TRBV10-3,TRBJ1-1,CAISLTENTEAFF,TGTGCCATCAGCTTGACAGAGAACACTGAAGCTTTCTTT
-,-,TRBV9,TRBJ2-1,CASNPVDSYNEQFF,TGTGCCAGCAACCCCGTCGACAGCTACAATGAGCAGTTCTTC
TRBD1,once,TRBV7-9,TRBJ1-2,CASSSMGQGNVFGYTF,TGTGCCAGCAGCTCGATGGGACAGGGTAATGTTTTTGGCTACACCTTC